This T cell receptor (beta chain) was obtained from a study of control samples from healthy donors and cancer patients. This CDR3 spans 13 amino acids. Germline V gene data show CDR1 as SNHLY and CDR2 as FYNNEI. Trimming removed 4 bases from V and 3 bases from J, with 7 bases in between. Produced via immunoSEQ multiplex PCR; TCRdb's table is partial and in-frame only. The sample holds about 160,000 clones, approximately 94% seen once. This rearrangement joins TRBV2 to TRBJ1-3, with a possible D match to TRBD1 (5 bases). The clonotype originates from a man between 60 and 70 years old with colorectal cancer. Sequenced sample: PBMCs. CDR3: CASSGGFGNTIYF. In nucleotides, the CDR3 is TGTGCCAGCAGTGGGGGCTTTGGAAACACCATATATTTT.